What follows are 25 T cell receptor beta chains derived from one specimen sequenced in a study of Ad26.COV2.S vaccination and SARS-CoV-2 variants. TCRdb keeps only in-frame clones here, not all; method: immunoSEQ multiplex PCR. This sample yields 87,000 or so clones, of which around 82% are seen a single time; about 17% belongs to the top ten. The starting material was peripheral blood, obtained after recovery from COVID-19. The receptors were sampled from a human donor who had recovered from COVID-19.

This chain uses TRBV5-6 with TRBJ1-2, with TRBD1 matching 11 bases. Germline V gene lookup returns CDR1 SGHDT and CDR2 YYEEEE. The CDR3 has 16 residues. J was trimmed by 2 bases and V by 4 bases; bases with no gene match: 7. The CDR3: CASSVPRTGGNYGYTF. As DNA, the CDR3 is TGTGCCAGCAGCGTACCAAGGACAGGGGGCAACTATGGCTACACCTTC.

The chain is built from TRBV7-3 and TRBJ2-3; tentative D call: TRBD1 (5 bases). V lost 5 bases to trimming and J lost 1 base, with 13 bases between them. The V gene's germline CDR1 is SGHTA and CDR2 FQGTGA. This CDR3 is 15 amino acids long. CDR3 DNA sequence: TGTGCCAGCAGCGCCCAGGGTAGAGGCACAGATACGCAGTATTTT. Translating it yields CASSAQGRGTDTQYF.

The CDR3 region has the DNA TGTGCCAGTAGTATAGTTGCCAGGGCAAGCGGCTACACCTTC. Amino acids: CASSIVARASGYTF. The chain recombines TRBV19 with TRBJ1-2, with D possibly being TRBD1 (5 bases). This CDR3 spans 14 amino acids. Looked up from germline, CDR1 is LNHDA and CDR2 is SQIVND (reference sequence). V was shortened by 1 base and J by 8 bases, with 14 bases between the two germline ends.

This rearrangement joins TRBV5-1 to TRBJ1-1; 7 nucleotides match TRBD1. The CDR3 has 14 residues. J lost 6 bases, V lost 5 bases, and 10 bases had no gene match. Germline V gene lookup returns CDR1 SGHRS and CDR2 YFSETQ. In DNA form, the CDR3 reads TGCGCCAGCAGTGCCGGGACAGTAGTTTCTGAAGCTTTCTTT. Protein: CASSAGTVVSEAFF.

The gene calls are TRBV28 and TRBJ2-7; 10 bases align to TRBD2. J lost 6 bases, V lost 6 bases, and 23 bases had no gene match. The CDR3 covers 19 residues. Germline V gene data show CDR1 as MDHEN and CDR2 as SYDVKM. The CDR3 region has the DNA TGTGCCAGCAGCCCGGGACTAGCGCTATCATCAGAGAGAGTTGGCGAGCAGTACTTC. Residues: CASSPGLALSSERVGEQYF.

CDR3 region: CASSQGVSRETQYF. The CDR3 bases are TGTGCCAGCAGCCAAGGGGTTAGCCGGGAGACCCAGTACTTC. The chain uses TRBV4-2 and TRBJ2-5; D gene ambiguous. V lost 1 base, J lost 5 bases, and 11 bases lay in between. CDR1 and CDR2 from the germline V gene are LGHNA and YNFKEQ. This CDR3 region has 14 residues.

V usage is TRBV5-1 and J usage is TRBJ1-3; D is perhaps TRBD1 (5 bases). The CDR3 extends over 14 amino acids. Trimming shortened V by 4 bases and J by 5 bases, and 13 bases separated the two germline ends. CDR1 is SGHRS and CDR2 is YFSETQ in the germline V gene. CDR3: CASSPTGVRNTIYF. The CDR3 DNA is TGCGCCAGCAGCCCCACGGGGGTACGAAACACCATATATTTT.

The rearrangement uses TRBV10-2 and TRBJ2-7; D gene unclear. Germline-derived CDR1 and CDR2 are WSHSY and SAAADI. This CDR3 spans 13 amino acids. Trimming stripped 8 bases from V and 1 base from J, with 12 bases between. The CDR3 here is CASSYLESYEQYF. CDR3 coding DNA: TGCGCCAGCTCATATTTGGAATCCTACGAGCAGTACTTC.

The J gene is TRBJ2-3, the V gene TRBV4-1, with a possible D match to TRBD1 (5 bases). This CDR3 is 13 amino acids long. Germline CDR1 reads MGHRA; CDR2 reads YSYEKL. V was cut by 6 bases and J by 2 bases, with 9 bases left in between. CDR3 DNA: TGCGCCAGCAGAGGGGAATACACAGATACGCAGTATTTT. Translation gives CASRGEYTDTQYF.

This sequence joins TRBV6-5 and TRBJ1-4, with 7 bases matching TRBD1. J lost 5 bases, V lost 5 bases, and 8 bases had no gene match. The CDR3 sequence is 15 residues long. Germline V gene data show CDR1 as MNHEY and CDR2 as SVGAGI. In nucleotides, the CDR3 is TGTGCCAGCAGTAGCTACGGGACAGCGAATGAAAAACTGTTTTTT. It specifies CASSSYGTANEKLFF.

V usage is TRBV7-3 and J usage is TRBJ2-5; TRBD2 might be the D (6 bases). CDR3 length: 15 amino acids. Germline V gene lookup returns CDR1 SGHTA and CDR2 FQGTGA. The ends were cut back, 2 bases at V and 2 bases at J, with 12 bases in the middle. CDR3 DNA: TGTGCCAGCAGCTTAGACGGGAGTCGGCAAGAGACCCAGTACTTC. Residues: CASSLDGSRQETQYF.

The J gene is TRBJ2-5, the V gene TRBV28, with D unclear. This CDR3 has 18 amino acids. The germline CDR1 and CDR2 sequences are MDHEN and SYDVKM. V was trimmed by 7 bases and J by 5 bases, leaving 29 bases between them. In nucleotides, the CDR3 is TGTGCCAGCACCAAACCGAATATTACAAAGGTTTTTCGGGAGACCCAGTACTTC. Protein product: CASTKPNITKVFRETQYF.

The J gene is TRBJ2-3, the V gene TRBV19; D may be TRBD2 (6 bases). Trimming left V 6 bases short and J 1 base short, with 11 bases between. CDR1 LNHDA and CDR2 SQIVND come from the germline V gene (reference sequence). The CDR3 has 14 amino acids. CDR3 loop: CASSRLAGTDTQYF. The DNA of the CDR3 is TGTGCCAGTAGCCGCTTAGCGGGCACAGATACGCAGTATTTT.

V and J are TRBV11-2 and TRBJ2-5; no reliable D call. V lost 5 bases and J lost 3, with 4 bases in between. Germline V lookup: CDR1 SGHAT, CDR2 FQNNGV. The CDR3 has 11 amino acids. The CDR3 here is CASSPEETQYF. CDR3 bases: TGTGCCAGCAGCCCCGAAGAGACCCAGTACTTC.

The J gene is TRBJ2-7, the V gene TRBV7-9; 8 bases line up with TRBD2. The CDR3 covers 15 residues. J was trimmed by 2 bases and V by 5 bases; bases with no gene match: 8. Germline V gives CDR1 SEHNR, CDR2 FQNEAQ (reference sequence). Written as DNA, the CDR3 is TGTGCCAGCAGCCCGATAGCGGGACCCGCCTACGAGCAGTACTTC. It codes for CASSPIAGPAYEQYF. Combining the CDR3 with reference TRBV7-9 and TRBJ2-7 gives the whole variable domain DTGVSQNPRHKITKRGQNVTFRCDPISEHNRLYWYRQTLGQGPEFLTYFQNEAQLEKSRLLSDRFSAERPKGSFSTLEIQRTEQGDSAMYLCASSPIAGPAYEQYFGPGTRLTVT.

This clone counts as medium-sized. The sample holds other DNA sequences that translate to the same CDR3. V and J are TRBV11-3 and TRBJ2-1; D is unclear. With 5 bases removed from V and 6 bases from J, the gap between germline ends came to 8 bases. The CDR3 is made up of 12 amino acids. Per germline, CDR1 SGHNT and CDR2 YENEEA. The CDR3 nucleotides are TGTGCCAGCAGCCCTTGGGCCAATGAGCAGTTCTTC. Its protein product is CASSPWANEQFF.

The V gene is TRBV19, the J gene TRBJ1-2; maybe TRBD1 (5 bases). Between the trimmed V and J ends, which lost 3 bases and 5 bases, there was a span of 28 bases. The CDR3 loop spans 19 amino acids. Looked up from germline, CDR1 is LNHDA and CDR2 is SQIVND (reference sequence). This CDR3 reads CASSITVRGPIGLKYGYTF. The CDR3 region has the DNA TGTGCCAGTAGTATTACAGTCCGGGGACCGATTGGGCTAAAGTATGGCTACACCTTC.

The chain joins TRBV12-3 or TRBV12-4 to TRBJ2-5; tentatively, D is TRBD2 (6 bases). This CDR3 has 13 amino acids. V was pared by 3 bases and J by 9 bases, with 14 bases between. In DNA, the CDR3 is TGTGCCAGCAGTTTGAACCAGAGGGAGGCCCAGTACTTC. The encoded protein is CASSLNQREAQYF.

The chain recombines TRBV6-5 with TRBJ2-3; 10 bases are a match to TRBD2. This CDR3 comprises 15 residues. CDR1 is MNHEY and CDR2 is SVGAGI in the germline V gene. The V gene end was trimmed by 6 bases and the J gene end by 6 bases; junction bases not matched to a gene: 9. This chain's CDR3 is CASSLLAGVPDTQYF. The CDR3 bases are TGTGCCAGCAGCCTTCTAGCGGGAGTACCCGATACGCAGTATTTT.

The V call is TRBV29-1, the J call TRBJ1-2, with a tentative D call TRBD1 (5 bases). V dropped 5 bases and J dropped 0 bases, with 16 bases sitting between them. This CDR3 is built from 15 residues. The germline V gene encodes CDR1 SQVTM and CDR2 ANQGSEA. The CDR3 DNA sequence: TGCAGCGTTCAGGGTTTTCCACCTACTAACTATGGCTACACCTTC. This encodes CSVQGFPPTNYGYTF. The whole variable domain, filled in from reference TRBV29-1 and TRBJ1-2, reads SAVISQKPSRDICQRGTSLTIQCQVDSQVTMMFWYRQQPGQSLTLIATANQGSEATYESGFVIDKFPISRPNLTFSTLTVSNMSPEDSSIYLCSVQGFPPTNYGYTFGSGTRLTVV.

The table lists this clone with a count of one. The chain joins TRBV13 to TRBJ1-1; tentative D call: TRBD1 (5 bases). The length of the CDR3 is 15 residues. Germline V gives CDR1 PRHDT, CDR2 FYEKMQ (reference sequence). The germline V and J ends were trimmed by 5 bases and 4 bases, with 17 bases remaining between them. In DNA form, the CDR3 reads TGTGCCAGCAGCACCAACAGCCCTAGGGGCACTGAAGCTTTCTTT. Its translation is CASSTNSPRGTEAFF. Together with reference TRBV13 and TRBJ1-1, the CDR3 gives the full variable domain: AAGVIQSPRHLIKEKRETATLKCYPIPRHDTVYWYQQGPGQDPQFLISFYEKMQSDKGSIPDRFSAQQFSDYHSELNMSSLELGDSALYFCASSTNSPRGTEAFFGQGTRLTVV.

V is TRBV5-1 and J is TRBJ2-3, with TRBD2 matching 12 bases. Germline V CDR1 and CDR2: SGHRS, YFSETQ. The V and J ends lost 3 bases and 3 bases, in that order; junction bases with no gene match: 5. The CDR3 has 16 residues. The CDR3 region is CASSSLTSGSTDTQYF. The CDR3 DNA sequence: TGCGCCAGCAGCTCCTTGACTAGCGGGAGTACAGATACGCAGTATTTT.

This chain links TRBV12-5 with TRBJ1-1, with D unclear. Between the trimmed V and J ends, which lost 5 bases and 3 bases, there was a span of 10 bases. The germline V gene has CDR1 LGHNT and CDR2 FRNRAP. This CDR3 spans 13 amino acids. CDR3 sequence (DNA): TGTGCTAGTGGTATTCCGGTGCACACTGAAGCTTTCTTT. Residues: CASGIPVHTEAFF.

This clone was seen just once. The chain recombines TRBV7-9 with TRBJ2-3; 8 bases align to TRBD2. With 4 bases clipped from V and 0 bases from J, the junction kept 0 bases outside the gene matches. The CDR3 consists of 14 residues. The germline V gene encodes CDR1 SEHNR and CDR2 FQNEAQ (reference sequence). Here the CDR3 DNA reads TGTGCCAGCAGCTCTAGCGGGAGCACAGATACGCAGTATTTT. It specifies CASSSSGSTDTQYF.

The table lists this clone with a count of one. The genes are TRBV5-1 and TRBJ2-2; maybe TRBD2 (5 bases). Germline lookup yields CDR1 SGHRS and CDR2 YFSETQ. The CDR3 consists of 17 residues. Between the trimmed V and J ends, which lost 5 bases and 0 bases, there was a span of 17 bases. CDR3: CASSLVGSGANTGELFF. Here the CDR3 DNA reads TGCGCCAGCAGTCTCGTGGGGAGCGGAGCGAACACCGGGGAGCTGTTTTTT.